What follows is one T cell receptor (beta chain) and its context. The antigen remains unidentified. The TRB libraries of cDNA were built by UMI-labeled 5' RACE. TCRdb reprocessed the 5' RACE reads and reports one entry per CDR3 protein, with no DNA. The table lists around 84,000 distinct CDR3 sequences. The data belong to a study of CXCR3-negative and CXCR3-positive naive CD8 T cells. Study context: Summed over all libraries, TRB reads came to about 130 million, with about 1.5 +/- 0.3 million per library. General study findings and limits: High diversity, comparable across both naive subsets, contrasted with much lower diversity in memory CD8+ cells. Naive cells positive for CXCR3 carried more hydrophobic TRB CDR3s than CXCR3-negative ones. Similar TRBV-TRBJ usage characterized naive CXCR3-negative and CXCR3-positive cells; memory cells differed.

Naive cells were sorted as CD45RO-, CCR7+, CD27+ and CD95-. This TCR derives from a human donor in good health. Some clones in this sample may be carry-over from other donors' samples. Source material: naive CXCR3+ CD8+ T cells from blood. The subset: CD45RO-CCR7+CD27+CD95- naive CD8+ T cells expressing CXCR3 (TNR3+).

The CDR3 sequence is CASSLGGMDTGELFF. The V call is TRBV28, the J call TRBJ2-2; checking the TCRdb D call of TRBD1 is not possible without DNA. The CDR3 has 15 residues. In germline, CDR1 is MDHEN, CDR2 SYDVKM.